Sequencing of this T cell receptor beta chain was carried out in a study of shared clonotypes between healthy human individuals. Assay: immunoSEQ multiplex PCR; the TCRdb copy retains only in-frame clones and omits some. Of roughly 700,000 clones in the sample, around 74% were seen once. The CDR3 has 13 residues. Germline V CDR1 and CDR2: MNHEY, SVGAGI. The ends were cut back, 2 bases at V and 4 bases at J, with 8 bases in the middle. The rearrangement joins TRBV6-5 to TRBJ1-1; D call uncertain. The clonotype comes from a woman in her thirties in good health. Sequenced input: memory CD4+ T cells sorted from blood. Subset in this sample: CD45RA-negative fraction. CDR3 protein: CASSYGRATEAFF. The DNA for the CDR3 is TGTGCCAGCAGTTACGGGCGGGCCACTGAAGCTTTCTTT.